The T cell receptor (beta chain) described here comes from a study of blood T cells in healthy people across ages. Study outcomes and limitations: Measured against age, TCR beta diversity per million T cells decreased in a roughly linear manner. In the absence of known donor CMV status, changes in expanded clonotypes were possibly confounded.

CDR3 length equals 11 residues. Per germline, CDR1 GTSNPN and CDR2 SVGIG (reference sequence). V lost 1 base and J 6 bases, leaving 6 bases between the germline ends. Through a sample-barcoded 5' primer and a J-beta primer mix, a second PCR was run for 7 to 11 cycles. A single record per CDR3 protein comes from TCRdb applying MiXCR to the 5' RACE reads. This table holds hundreds of thousands of distinct CDR3 sequences, 20% to 25% found once. This clonotype came up a few times. The antigen remains undetermined. This rearrangement joins TRBV30 to TRBJ2-5; D is undetermined. This clonotype was sampled from a man in his 70s in good health. Sequenced sample: blood. CDR3 sequence reads: CAWSEQKTQYF. CDR3 in DNA: TGTGCCTGGAGTGAGCAGAAGACCCAGTACTTC.